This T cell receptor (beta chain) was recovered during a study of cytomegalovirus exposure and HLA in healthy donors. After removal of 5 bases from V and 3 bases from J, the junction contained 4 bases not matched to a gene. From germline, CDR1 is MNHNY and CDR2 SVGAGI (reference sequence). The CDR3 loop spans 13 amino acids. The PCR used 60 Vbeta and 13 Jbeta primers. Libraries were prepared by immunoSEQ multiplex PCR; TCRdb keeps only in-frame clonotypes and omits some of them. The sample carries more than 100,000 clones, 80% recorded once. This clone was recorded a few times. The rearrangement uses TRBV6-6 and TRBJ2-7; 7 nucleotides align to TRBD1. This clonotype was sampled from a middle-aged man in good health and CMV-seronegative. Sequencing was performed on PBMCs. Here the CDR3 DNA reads TGTGCCAGCAGTCGGGACAGCCTCTACGAGCAGTACTTC. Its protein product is CASSRDSLYEQYF.